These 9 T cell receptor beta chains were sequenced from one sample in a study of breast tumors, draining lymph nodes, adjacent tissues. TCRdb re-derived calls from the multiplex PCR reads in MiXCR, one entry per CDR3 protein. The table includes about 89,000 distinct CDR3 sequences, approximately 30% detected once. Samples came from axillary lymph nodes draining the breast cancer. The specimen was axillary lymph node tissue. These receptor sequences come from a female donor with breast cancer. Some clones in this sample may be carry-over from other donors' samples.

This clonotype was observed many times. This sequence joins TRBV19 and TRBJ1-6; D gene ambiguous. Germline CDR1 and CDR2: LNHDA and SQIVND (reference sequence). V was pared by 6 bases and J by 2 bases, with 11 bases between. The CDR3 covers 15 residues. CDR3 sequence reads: CASREETAYNSPLHF. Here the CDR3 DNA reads TGTGCCAGTAGGGAAGAAACCGCCTATAATTCACCCCTCCACTTT.

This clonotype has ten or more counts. The CDR3 DNA sequence: TGCAGTGCAAGCGGCGGGATAAGGACTAGAAATGAGCAGTTCTTC. Translated: CSASGGIRTRNEQFF. V is TRBV20-1 and J is TRBJ2-1, with 7 bases aligning to TRBD2. The CDR3 spans 15 residues. CDR1 and CDR2 (germline): DFQATT, SNEGSKA (reference sequence). With V trimmed by 6 bases and J by 7 bases, 15 bases remained unmatched.

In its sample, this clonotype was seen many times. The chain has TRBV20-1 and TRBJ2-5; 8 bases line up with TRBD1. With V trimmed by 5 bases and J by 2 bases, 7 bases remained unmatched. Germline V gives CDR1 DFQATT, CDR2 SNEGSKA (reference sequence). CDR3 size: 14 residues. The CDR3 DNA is TGCAGTGCTCCCCATGGGACAGGACAAGAGACCCAGTACTTC. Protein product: CSAPHGTGQETQYF.

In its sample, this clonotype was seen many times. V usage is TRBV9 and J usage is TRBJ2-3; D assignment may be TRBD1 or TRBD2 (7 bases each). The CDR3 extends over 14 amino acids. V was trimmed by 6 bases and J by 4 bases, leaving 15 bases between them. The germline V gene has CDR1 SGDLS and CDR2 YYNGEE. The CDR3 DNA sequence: TGTGCCAGCAACCAGGGGGGGCTCGCAGATACGCAGTATTTT. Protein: CASNQGGLADTQYF.

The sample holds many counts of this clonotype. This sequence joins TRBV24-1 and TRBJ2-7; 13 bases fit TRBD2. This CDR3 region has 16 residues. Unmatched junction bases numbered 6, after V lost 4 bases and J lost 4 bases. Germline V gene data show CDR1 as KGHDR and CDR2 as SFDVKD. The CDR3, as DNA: TGTGCCACCAGTGACCGGACTAGCGGGGGAGTTTACGAGCAGTACTTC. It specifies CATSDRTSGGVYEQYF.

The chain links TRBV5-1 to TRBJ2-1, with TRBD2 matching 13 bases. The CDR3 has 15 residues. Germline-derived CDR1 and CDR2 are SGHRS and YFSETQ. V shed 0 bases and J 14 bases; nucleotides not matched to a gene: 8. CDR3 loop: CASSLETGLAGEKFF. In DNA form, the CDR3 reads TGCGCCAGCAGCTTGGAGACAGGACTAGCGGGGGAGAAGTTCTTC.

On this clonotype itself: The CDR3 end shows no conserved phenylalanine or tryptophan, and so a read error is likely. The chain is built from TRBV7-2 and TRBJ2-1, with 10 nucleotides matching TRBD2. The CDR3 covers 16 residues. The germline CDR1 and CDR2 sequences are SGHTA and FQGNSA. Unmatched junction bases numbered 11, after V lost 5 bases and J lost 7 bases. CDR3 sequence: CASSIQASGSRNEQFL. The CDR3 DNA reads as TGTGCCAGCAGCATCCAAGCTAGCGGGAGTCGGAATGAGCAGTTCCTC.

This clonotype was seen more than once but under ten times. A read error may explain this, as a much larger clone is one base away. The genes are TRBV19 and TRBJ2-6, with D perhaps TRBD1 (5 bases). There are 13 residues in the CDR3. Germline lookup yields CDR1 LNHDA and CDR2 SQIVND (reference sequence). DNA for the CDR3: TGTGCCAGTCAGAGCTCTGGGGCCAACGTCCTGATTTTC. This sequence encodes CASQSSGANVLIF.

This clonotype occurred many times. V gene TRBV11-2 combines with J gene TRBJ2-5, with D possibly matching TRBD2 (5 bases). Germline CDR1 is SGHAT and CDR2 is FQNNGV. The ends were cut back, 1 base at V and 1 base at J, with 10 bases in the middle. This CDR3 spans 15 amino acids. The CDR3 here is CASSLVGATQETQYF. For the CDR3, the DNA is TGTGCCAGCAGCTTAGTGGGAGCGACCCAAGAGACCCAGTACTTC.